The 27 T cell receptor beta chains reported below all come from one sample, sequenced in a study of T cells after yellow fever vaccination. TCRdb passed the 5' RACE reads through MiXCR, listing each CDR3 protein once. The table has around 530,000 distinct CDR3 sequences, about a sixth seen once. The sample in question was PBMCs, obtained less than 6 days after the first yellow fever vaccination. The receptors come from a man in his late teens or twenties who received the YFV17D yellow fever vaccine.

This chain joins TRBV4-3 and TRBJ2-3; 8 nucleotides agree with TRBD2. Trimming at V came to 1 base and at J to 3 bases, leaving 6 bases not matched to a gene. Germline CDR1 and CDR2: LGHNA and YSLEER. The CDR3 runs 16 residues. The CDR3 DNA follows: TGCGCCAGCAGCCAAGGAACCGGGGGGGTGACAGATACGCAGTATTTT. Translation gives CASSQGTGGVTDTQYF.

The chain employs TRBV5-1 and TRBJ1-1; TRBD1 might be the D (5 bases). CDR3 size: 13 residues. V gave up 0 bases and J gave up 8 bases, with 11 bases separating them. Germline V lookup: CDR1 SGHRS, CDR2 YFSETQ. The CDR3 region has the DNA TGCGCCAGCAGCTTGGGGACTGGGGGGGAAGCTTTCTTT. Encoded protein: CASSLGTGGEAFF.

In its sample, this clonotype was seen a few times. The chain couples TRBV19 to TRBJ2-7; D call uncertain. V lost 9 bases, J lost 2 bases, and 14 bases lay in between. Germline values: CDR1 LNHDA, CDR2 SQIVND (reference sequence). The CDR3 has 13 amino acids. CDR3 residues: CASQMKTAYEQYF. The CDR3 region has the DNA TGTGCCAGCCAGATGAAGACGGCCTACGAGCAGTACTTC.

This chain uses TRBV4-1 with TRBJ1-5; no clear D. Germline values: CDR1 MGHRA, CDR2 YSYEKL. Trimming took 3 bases from V and 3 from J, leaving 15 bases between them. The CDR3 has 16 residues. Written as DNA, the CDR3 is TGCGCCAGCAGCCAGGTACTTTTTAGGGCCAATCAGCCCCAGCATTTT. It is translated as CASSQVLFRANQPQHF.

This clonotype was seen a handful of times. The chain uses TRBV5-1 and TRBJ2-3; no reliable D call. V lost 4 bases to trimming and J lost 0 bases, with 9 bases between them. This CDR3 spans 14 amino acids. Germline CDR1 SGHRS, CDR2 YFSETQ. The CDR3 here is CASSAPASTDTQYF. CDR3 nucleotides: TGCGCCAGCAGCGCCCCAGCTAGCACAGATACGCAGTATTTT.

J is TRBJ1-2 and V is TRBV4-1; D gene ambiguous. CDR1 is MGHRA and CDR2 is YSYEKL in the germline V gene. V was trimmed by 2 bases and J by 0 bases, leaving 7 bases between them. This CDR3 region has 14 residues. The CDR3 here is CASSQSGANYGYTF. The CDR3 DNA sequence: TGCGCCAGCAGCCAATCTGGGGCTAACTATGGCTACACCTTC.

This clonotype has more than one count but fewer than ten. The gene calls are TRBV23-1 and TRBJ2-7; D may be TRBD2 (6 bases). TRBV23-1 is labeled an ORF, and its function is uncertain. V lost 4 bases and J 0 bases, leaving 13 bases between the germline ends. This CDR3 contains 15 residues. For the CDR3, the DNA is TGCGCCAGCAGTCTGGATGCGGGGAACTCCTACGAGCAGTACGTC. Its translation is CASSLDAGNSYEQYV.

J is TRBJ2-1 and V is TRBV29-1; TRBD1 aligns across 7 bases. This CDR3 is built from 17 residues. J was trimmed by 7 bases and V by 1 base; bases with no gene match: 16. Germline V gene data show CDR1 as SQVTM and CDR2 as ANQGSEA. The CDR3, as DNA: TGCAGCGTTGAAGGCCCCCTTGATAGGGGGCCTTGGAATGAGCAGTTCTTC. Translating gives CSVEGPLDRGPWNEQFF.

Only a few counts were recorded for this clonotype. V and J are TRBV9 and TRBJ2-3, with D unresolved. The CDR3 consists of 14 residues. V lost 3 bases and J lost 2, with 10 bases in between. Germline V gene lookup returns CDR1 SGDLS and CDR2 YYNGEE. CDR3 DNA sequence: TGTGCCAGCAGCGCTCGTGTCTTCACAGATACGCAGTATTTT. This translates into CASSARVFTDTQYF.

This clonotype came up many times. This chain links TRBV2 with TRBJ1-2; D unresolved. V was trimmed by 7 bases and J by 5 bases, leaving 17 bases between them. This CDR3 has 14 amino acids. Germline V gene sequence: CDR1 SNHLY, CDR2 FYNNEI. CDR3 in DNA: TGTGCCAGCAAAACCAAAATGGGCATATATGGCTACACCTTC. Encoded protein: CASKTKMGIYGYTF.

V usage is TRBV6-2 or TRBV6-3 and J usage is TRBJ2-1; TRBD1 matches at 10 bases. The CDR3 is 16 amino acids. The germline V gene encodes CDR1 MNHEY and CDR2 SVGEGT. V lost 7 bases, J lost 6 bases, and 12 bases stayed unmatched. CDR3: CASTPEGQGSLNEQFF. The CDR3 DNA reads TGTGCCAGCACTCCTGAGGGACAGGGGTCCCTCAATGAGCAGTTCTTC.

This clonotype turned up a few times. The chain is built from TRBV9 and TRBJ2-7; unclear D gene. Between the trimmed V and J ends, which lost 6 bases and 0 bases, there was a span of 22 bases. Germline-derived CDR1 and CDR2 are SGDLS and YYNGEE. The CDR3 spans 17 residues. In DNA, the CDR3 is TGTGCCAGCAAGTGTGATAGAAAAAGACTTAGCTCCTACGAGCAGTACGTC. Protein: CASKCDRKRLSSYEQYV.

This clonotype has more than one count but fewer than ten. The chain joins TRBV20-1 to TRBJ1-5; D unclear. The V and J ends lost 7 bases and 4 bases respectively, with 11 bases between them. CDR1 and CDR2 (germline): DFQATT, SNEGSKA (reference sequence). The CDR3 spans 12 residues. The CDR3 DNA is TGCAGTGGCCTCCGGGAAAATCAGCCCCAGCATTTT. Protein: CSGLRENQPQHF.

The chain is built from TRBV12-3 or TRBV12-4 and TRBJ1-1; no definite D call. CDR3 length: 15 residues. Trimming took 7 bases from V and 10 from J, leaving 25 bases between them. CDR3 bases: TGTGCCAGCACGTTGGGCGAAGGACGCCTTCGGGGAGCTTTCTTT. Protein sequence: CASTLGEGRLRGAFF.

The chain is built from TRBV29-1 and TRBJ1-1, with D maybe TRBD1 (5 bases). Germline V CDR1 and CDR2: SQVTM, ANQGSEA. CDR3 length: 12 amino acids. V lost 4 bases and J lost 4, with 10 bases in between. This chain's CDR3 is CSVGGESTEAFF. The DNA of the CDR3 is TGCAGCGTTGGGGGGGAGAGCACTGAAGCTTTCTTT.

This clonotype was seen repeatedly, ten times or more. The chain joins TRBV19 to TRBJ2-3; tentatively, D is TRBD2 (7 bases). Trimming took 11 bases from V and 2 from J, leaving 14 bases between them. Germline CDR1 LNHDA, CDR2 SQIVND (reference sequence). CDR3 length: 13 residues. The CDR3 region has the DNA TGTGCCCCTACGGGGGGCAACACAGATACGCAGTATTTT. It translates to CAPTGGNTDTQYF.

The rearrangement joins TRBV7-6 to TRBJ2-2; D is undetermined. CDR3 size: 13 residues. The V gene's germline CDR1 is SGHVS and CDR2 FNYEAQ. Trimming took 1 base from V and 8 from J, leaving 8 bases between them. CDR3 loop: CASSLDWSGELFF. Written as DNA, the CDR3 is TGTGCCAGCAGCTTAGACTGGTCTGGGGAGCTGTTTTTT. Drawing the rest from reference TRBV7-6 and TRBJ2-2, the complete variable domain is GAGVSQSPRYKVTKRGQDVALRCDPISGHVSLYWYRQALGQGPEFLTYFNYEAQQDKSGLPNDRFSAERPEGSISTLTIQRTEQRDSAMYRCASSLDWSGELFFGEGSRLTVL.

This clonotype has a count of ten or more. The chain combines TRBV7-9 with TRBJ1-3, with unresolved D. This CDR3 region has 13 residues. Germline V gives CDR1 SEHNR, CDR2 FQNEAQ (reference sequence). V was pared by 5 bases and J by 2 bases, with 7 bases between. The CDR3 region has the DNA TGTGCCAGCAGCCCCGGGGCTGGAAACACCATATATTTT. This gives the protein CASSPGAGNTIYF.

This clonotype appeared a few times. This chain joins TRBV21-1 and TRBJ2-3; TRBD2 reflects the table's D call only, with no check against the DNA. TRBV21-1 is a listed pseudogene. CDR3 length: 16 residues. The CDR3 bases are TGTGCCAGCAGCACCCTTCCTAGCGACCCCACAGATACGCAGTATTTT. This encodes CASSTLPSDPTDTQYF.

This clonotype was seen a handful of times. The genes are TRBV4-1 and TRBJ2-1; 7 positions agree with TRBD1. The germline gives CDR1 MGHRA, CDR2 YSYEKL. The CDR3 length is 16 residues. Trimming cost V 3 bases and J 4 bases; bases outside gene matches: 9. The CDR3 DNA is TGCGCCAGCAGCCATGATTCAGACAGGGCGTACAATGAGCAGTTCTTC. Its translation is CASSHDSDRAYNEQFF.

Only a few counts were recorded for this clonotype. The chain couples TRBV29-1 to TRBJ1-1; D might be TRBD1 (6 bases). The CDR3 loop spans 12 amino acids. Trimming removed 0 bases from V and 7 bases from J, with 9 bases in between. Germline lookup yields CDR1 SQVTM and CDR2 ANQGSEA. CDR3 residues: CSVEDQQGEAFF. In DNA form, the CDR3 reads TGCAGCGTTGAAGACCAACAGGGTGAAGCTTTCTTT.

CDR3 bases: TGTGCCAGCAGCTTGATCTCAGGGCCCACAGATACGCAGTATTTT. Translation gives CASSLISGPTDTQYF. The genes are TRBV5-4 and TRBJ2-3, with D possibly TRBD1 on 5 matching bases. The CDR3 totals 15 residues. Trimming shortened V by 1 base and J by 2 bases, and 11 bases separated the two germline ends. The germline gives CDR1 SGHNT, CDR2 YYREEE (reference sequence).

The CDR3 loop is CASSPYWRKDNQPQHF. CDR3 DNA: TGTGCCAGCAGTCCGTACTGGCGGAAAGACAATCAGCCCCAGCATTTT. This chain joins TRBV6-4 and TRBJ1-5, with no clear D. With 5 bases removed from V and 3 bases from J, the gap between germline ends came to 17 bases. Germline V CDR1 and CDR2: MRHNA, SNTAGT. This CDR3 contains 16 residues.

This clonotype has more than one count but fewer than ten. V gene TRBV5-1 combines with J gene TRBJ1-5; TRBD1 matches 10 bases. Germline V gene lookup returns CDR1 SGHRS and CDR2 YFSETQ. The junction had 5 bases not matched to a gene; V was cut back by 4 bases and J by 7 bases. This CDR3 contains 14 residues. CDR3 region: CASSPGTGEQPQHF. As DNA, the CDR3 is TGCGCCAGCAGCCCTGGGACAGGGGAGCAGCCCCAGCATTTT.

This clonotype has a handful of counts. J is TRBJ1-6 and V is TRBV6-5; D call uncertain. The CDR3 length is 16 residues. Trimming left V 6 bases short and J 3 bases short, with 15 bases between. Germline CDR1 reads MNHEY; CDR2 reads SVGAGI. The CDR3 nucleotides are TGTGCCAGCAGCTACGATGGCAGGCACTATAATTCACCCCTCCACTTT. As protein: CASSYDGRHYNSPLHF.

The chain carries TRBV25-1 and TRBJ2-3; TRBD1 matches at 12 bases. Per germline, CDR1 MGHDK and CDR2 SYGVNS. The CDR3 length is 19 residues. V lost 7 bases to trimming and J lost 3 bases; unmatched junction nucleotides: 17. CDR3 loop: CASTADKPGQGASTDTQYF. Here the CDR3 DNA reads TGTGCCAGCACCGCAGATAAACCGGGACAGGGGGCTAGTACAGATACGCAGTATTTT.

There are a few counts of this clonotype. The rearrangement links TRBV9 to TRBJ2-1, with 10 bases fitting TRBD2. V shed 6 bases and J 3 bases; nucleotides not matched to a gene: 3. Per germline, CDR1 SGDLS and CDR2 YYNGEE. The CDR3 is 14 residues long. In DNA, the CDR3 is TGTGCCAGCAACAGCGGGGGGGGCTACAATGAGCAGTTCTTC. Its protein is CASNSGGGYNEQFF.